This T cell receptor beta chain was sequenced during a study of shared clonotypes between healthy human individuals. Study details: The donor pool was made up of a couple of women and three men aged 18 to 49. Points from the study as a whole: Sharing across four donors was highest in naive CD4 (roughly 5%) and lowest in memory CD8 (0.4%).

Worth noting for this clone: The antigen is unknown.

This CDR3 has 11 amino acids. V shed 6 bases and J shed 6 bases, with 10 bases lying between them. Germline V gene data show CDR1 as SQVTM and CDR2 as ANQGSEA. When replicate PCRs were run on sorted subsets, they used approximately 0.2 ug DNA, some 29,000 T cell genomes. This table comes from immunoSEQ multiplex PCR, and its TCRdb copy is limited to in-frame clones, with some not included. The table has about 680,000 clones, 60% to 75% seen once. CD4+ cells underwent separation, giving CD45RA+ naive and CD45RA-negative memory subsets. The sequencing sample was made of memory CD4+ T cells sorted from blood. Described subset: CD45RA-negative fraction. The receptor was isolated from a woman in her twenties or thirties in good health. This sequence joins TRBV29-1 and TRBJ2-3; D may be TRBD2 (5 bases). The CDR3: CSVLLGDTQYF. The CDR3 DNA follows: TGCAGCGTGTTACTAGGGGATACGCAGTATTTT.